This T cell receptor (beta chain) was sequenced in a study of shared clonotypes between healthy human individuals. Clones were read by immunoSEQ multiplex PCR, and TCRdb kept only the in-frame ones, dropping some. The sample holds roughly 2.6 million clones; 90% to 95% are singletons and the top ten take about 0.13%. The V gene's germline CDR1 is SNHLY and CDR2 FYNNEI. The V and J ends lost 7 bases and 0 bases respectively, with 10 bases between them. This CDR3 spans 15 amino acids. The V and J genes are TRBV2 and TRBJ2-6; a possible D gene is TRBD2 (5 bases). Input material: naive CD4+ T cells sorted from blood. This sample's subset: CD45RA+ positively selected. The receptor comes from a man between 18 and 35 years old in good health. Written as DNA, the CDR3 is TGTGCCAGCATAAGGGAGAGCTCTGGGGCCAACGTCCTGACTTTC. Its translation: CASIRESSGANVLTF.